Shown below are 19 T cell receptor beta chains from a single sample sequenced in a study of vaccination and CD4 T cells after COVID-19 (dated by TCRdb to 2022 to 2024). Libraries came from PCR. Sequencing took place on an Illumina iSeq 100. DNA from cultured CD4+ T cells was subjected to TCR sequencing with the Oncomine TCR Beta short-read assay at the Johns Hopkins FTIC core. TCRdb passed the public sequencing reads through fastp at Q25 and MiXCR, retaining productive beta sequences. Each CDR3 protein appears once, grouped with its most common genes and DNA. Here the sample has some 25,000 distinct CDR3 sequences; roughly 42% occur a single time. The ten top clones hold roughly 10% of the sample. Antigens for these TCRs are unknown. The treatment or condition label corresponds to: approximately 9-day PBMC culture with coronavirus spike peptide pools or control peptides (ViraFEST assay). Input material: CD4+ T cells from blood, cultured in vitro. The receptor source for this set is a human donor who had recovered from COVID-19.

The chain joins TRBV18 to TRBJ2-1; D could derive from TRBD1 or TRBD2 (6 bases each). Trimming took off 0 bases at V and 7 bases at J, with 16 bases between the two ends. Germline-derived CDR1 and CDR2 are KGHSH and LQKENI. The CDR3 totals 16 residues. CDR3 nucleotide sequence: TGTGCCAGCTCACCACCGCCGGGGGCCCTCTTTAATGAGCAGTTCTTC. This sequence encodes CASSPPPGALFNEQFF.

The chain joins TRBV11-2 to TRBJ2-2; 8 nucleotides line up with TRBD2. The CDR3 is 19 amino acids. The junction had 19 bases not matched to a gene; V was cut back by 5 bases and J by 5 bases. Germline V gives CDR1 SGHAT, CDR2 FQNNGV. The CDR3 DNA reads as TGTGCCAGCAGCAGAATACAGGACACCGGGACTAGAGGAACCGGGGAGCTGTTTTTT. It translates to CASSRIQDTGTRGTGELFF.

A few counts support this clonotype. The chain is built from TRBV20-1 and TRBJ1-5; D unclear. Between the trimmed V and J ends, which lost 3 bases and 3 bases, there was a span of 12 bases. The germline V gene encodes CDR1 DFQATT and CDR2 SNEGSKA (reference sequence). The CDR3 is 14 residues long. The CDR3 reads CSASPRNINQPQHF. The CDR3 DNA is TGCAGTGCTAGTCCCAGGAATATCAATCAGCCCCAGCATTTT.

The rearrangement links TRBV11-2 to TRBJ2-1; TRBD2 agrees at 9 bases. Germline V gene lookup returns CDR1 SGHAT and CDR2 FQNNGV. With V trimmed by 2 bases and J by 2 bases, 4 bases remained unmatched. The CDR3 length is 16 residues. The CDR3 DNA sequence: TGTGCCAGCAGCTTAAGGTTAGCGGGAGCCTACAATGAGCAGTTCTTC. It codes for CASSLRLAGAYNEQFF.

V usage is TRBV3-1 and J usage is TRBJ2-5; possible D gene TRBD2, 5 bases. The V and J ends lost 0 bases and 2 bases respectively, with 16 bases between them. CDR1 is LGHDT, CDR2 YNNKEL, per germline (reference sequence). The CDR3 runs to 17 residues. CDR3 nucleotide sequence: TGTGCCAGCAGCCAAGAAAGTTTGAGGGCAGTACAAGAGACCCAGTACTTC. It specifies CASSQESLRAVQETQYF.

This clonotype was found a few times. This chain joins TRBV6-5 and TRBJ2-1; 7 nucleotides line up with TRBD1. The germline V gene encodes CDR1 MNHEY and CDR2 SVGAGI. V trimming: 2 bases; J trimming: 8 bases; junction bases outside the gene matches: 6. The CDR3 sequence is 14 residues long. The CDR3 DNA reads as TGTGCCAGCAGTTACAGGGCAGGGGGTTATGAGCAGTTCTTC. This encodes CASSYRAGGYEQFF.

This clonotype came up once. Germline is not matched at one junction end, which may reflect a read error. The chain has TRBV20-1 and TRBJ1-2; 9 bases are a match to TRBD1. The CDR3 runs to 13 residues. Germline CDR1 is DFQATT and CDR2 is SNEGSKA (reference sequence). The CDR3 coding sequence is TGCGGTGCTAGAGGGACAGGGAACTATGGCTACACCTTC. This translates into CGARGTGNYGYTF.

Only a few counts were recorded for this clonotype. The chain combines TRBV15 with TRBJ2-3; D call uncertain. CDR1 is LNHNV and CDR2 is YYDKDF in the germline V gene (reference sequence). V dropped 0 bases and J dropped 5 bases, with 6 bases sitting between them. This CDR3 region has 13 residues. CDR3 residues: CATSRDPGDTQYF. The CDR3 coding sequence is TGTGCCACCAGCAGAGATCCGGGAGATACGCAGTATTTT.

This clonotype was observed a handful of times. The chain couples TRBV12-3 or TRBV12-4 to TRBJ2-5, with TRBD2 matching over 13 bases. The CDR3 sequence is 15 residues long. V dropped 6 bases and J dropped 3; count of bases not matched to a gene: 4. The CDR3 region is CASSLGTSGEETQYF. The CDR3 bases are TGTGCCAGCAGCCTCGGGACTAGCGGGGAAGAGACCCAGTACTTC.

This chain's CDR3 is CASSLGASGRPGTDTQYF. CDR3 in DNA: TGTGCCAGCAGTTTGGGGGCAAGCGGGAGACCGGGCACAGATACGCAGTATTTT. The genes are TRBV27 and TRBJ2-3; 8 bases map to TRBD2. Germline values: CDR1 MNHEY, CDR2 SMNVEV (reference sequence). The ends lost 3 bases at V and 1 base at J; junction bases unmatched: 12. There are 18 residues in the CDR3.

The rearrangement uses TRBV7-2 and TRBJ1-2; 9 positions match TRBD1. This CDR3 has 15 residues. Looked up from germline, CDR1 is SGHTA and CDR2 is FQGNSA. With V trimmed by 2 bases and J by 8 bases, 9 bases remained unmatched. In nucleotides, the CDR3 is TGTGCCAGCAGCTTATATACGCGGACAGGGGAAGGCTACACCTTC. Protein: CASSLYTRTGEGYTF. The entire variable domain, with the rest obtained from reference TRBV7-2 and TRBJ1-2, is as follows: GAGVSQSPSNKVTEKGKDVELRCDPISGHTALYWYRQSLGQGLEFLIYFQGNSAPDKSGLPSDRFSAERTGGSVSTLTIQRTQQEDSAVYLCASSLYTRTGEGYTFGSGTRLTVV.

This clonotype was found a few times. The chain carries TRBV23-1 and TRBJ2-3, with D perhaps being TRBD1 or TRBD2 (5 bases each). TRBV23-1 is assigned to the ORF class and has an uncertain function. CDR3 length: 15 residues. Trimming shortened V by 0 bases and J by 4 bases, and 11 bases separated the two germline ends. CDR3 protein: CASSQSELGADTQYF. CDR3 nucleotides: TGCGCCAGCAGTCAATCGGAACTAGGGGCAGATACGCAGTATTTT.

This clonotype was observed a few times. The CDR3 loop reads CSASSVRDGQETQYF. CDR3 nucleotide sequence: TGCAGTGCTAGTAGCGTCCGGGACGGCCAAGAGACCCAGTACTTC. The V call is TRBV20-1, the J call TRBJ2-5; perhaps D is TRBD1 or TRBD2 (5 bases each). Germline V gives CDR1 DFQATT, CDR2 SNEGSKA (reference sequence). V lost 3 bases and J 1 base, leaving 15 bases between the germline ends. The CDR3 covers 15 residues.

This clonotype was counted only a few times. This chain connects TRBV12-3 or TRBV12-4 to TRBJ2-2, with no clear D. CDR3 length: 14 residues. V was cut by 1 base and J by 5 bases, with 8 bases left in between. The CDR3 region has the DNA TGTGCCAGCAGTTTAGGCAGATATACCGGGGAGCTGTTTTTT. As protein: CASSLGRYTGELFF.

The J gene is TRBJ1-1, the V gene TRBV29-1, with a possible D match to TRBD1 (5 bases). With 4 bases removed from V and 3 bases from J, the gap between germline ends came to 15 bases. CDR3 length: 14 residues. CDR1 and CDR2 from the germline V gene are SQVTM and ANQGSEA. The CDR3 sequence: CSVGIEGRDTEAFF. The CDR3 bases are TGCAGCGTTGGGATAGAGGGGAGGGACACTGAAGCTTTCTTT.

V gene TRBV4-3 combines with J gene TRBJ2-7; 7 bases fit TRBD1. Germline CDR1 is LGHNA and CDR2 is YSLEER. The junction had 7 bases not matched to a gene; V was cut back by 1 base and J by 4 bases. This CDR3 has 15 amino acids. This chain's CDR3 is CASSQVSGTEYEQYF. In DNA form, the CDR3 reads TGCGCCAGCAGCCAAGTGTCCGGGACAGAATACGAGCAGTACTTC.

The chain combines TRBV11-2 with TRBJ2-7, with 7 bases identical to TRBD1. V lost 5 bases and J lost 6; bases outside the gene matches: 13. CDR3 size: 15 residues. Germline V gene lookup returns CDR1 SGHAT and CDR2 FQNNGV. In DNA, the CDR3 is TGTGCCAGCAGCCCCGTAGGAGGACAGGTAACCGAGCAGTACTTC. This translates into CASSPVGGQVTEQYF.

The chain employs TRBV7-9 and TRBJ2-2, with TRBD2 identical over 10 bases. J was trimmed by 0 bases and V by 3 bases; bases with no gene match: 4. Germline V gives CDR1 SEHNR, CDR2 FQNEAQ (reference sequence). This CDR3 contains 17 residues. This chain's CDR3 is CASSFPAGGTNTGELFF. The CDR3 nucleotides are TGTGCCAGCAGCTTCCCAGCGGGGGGGACGAACACCGGGGAGCTGTTTTTT. The whole variable domain, remainder taken from reference TRBV7-9 and TRBJ2-2, is DTGVSQNPRHKITKRGQNVTFRCDPISEHNRLYWYRQTLGQGPEFLTYFQNEAQLEKSRLLSDRFSAERPKGSFSTLEIQRTEQGDSAMYLCASSFPAGGTNTGELFFGEGSRLTVL.

V usage is TRBV28 and J usage is TRBJ1-6; the match to TRBD1 covers 9 bases. Germline V gives CDR1 MDHEN, CDR2 SYDVKM. This CDR3 has 15 amino acids. Trimming cost V 4 bases and J 14 bases; bases outside gene matches: 12. CDR3 sequence: CASSSQGQGRLTLHF. As DNA, the CDR3 is TGTGCCAGCAGTTCTCAAGGACAGGGGCGTCTAACCCTCCACTTT.